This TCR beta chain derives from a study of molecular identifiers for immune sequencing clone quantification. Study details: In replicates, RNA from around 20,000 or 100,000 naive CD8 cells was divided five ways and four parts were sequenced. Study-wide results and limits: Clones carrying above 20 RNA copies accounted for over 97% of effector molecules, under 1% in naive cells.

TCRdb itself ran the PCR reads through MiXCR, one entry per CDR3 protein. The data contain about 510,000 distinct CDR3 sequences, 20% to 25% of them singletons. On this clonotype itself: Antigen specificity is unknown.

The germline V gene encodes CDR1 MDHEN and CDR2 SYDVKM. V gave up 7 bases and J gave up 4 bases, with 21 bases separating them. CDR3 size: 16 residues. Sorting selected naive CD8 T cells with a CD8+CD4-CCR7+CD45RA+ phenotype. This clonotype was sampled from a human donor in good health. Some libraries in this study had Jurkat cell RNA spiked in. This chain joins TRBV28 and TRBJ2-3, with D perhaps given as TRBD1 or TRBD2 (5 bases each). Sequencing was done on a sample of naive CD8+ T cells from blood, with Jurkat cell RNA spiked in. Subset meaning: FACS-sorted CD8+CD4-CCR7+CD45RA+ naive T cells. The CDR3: CASTEGLGVSADTQYF. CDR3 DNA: TGTGCCAGCACCGAGGGGTTGGGGGTATCTGCAGATACGCAGTATTTT.